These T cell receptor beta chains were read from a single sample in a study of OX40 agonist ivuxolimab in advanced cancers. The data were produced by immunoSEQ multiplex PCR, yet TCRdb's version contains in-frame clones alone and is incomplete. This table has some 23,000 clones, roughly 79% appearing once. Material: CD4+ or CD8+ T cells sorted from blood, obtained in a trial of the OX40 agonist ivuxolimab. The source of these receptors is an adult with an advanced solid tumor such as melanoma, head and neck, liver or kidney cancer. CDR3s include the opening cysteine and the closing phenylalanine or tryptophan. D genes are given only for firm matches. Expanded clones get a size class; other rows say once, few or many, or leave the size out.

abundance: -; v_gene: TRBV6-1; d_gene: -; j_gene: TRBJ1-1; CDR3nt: TGTGCCAGCAGAGCACAACGACAGAACACTGAAGCTTTCTTT; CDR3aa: CASRAQRQNTEAFF
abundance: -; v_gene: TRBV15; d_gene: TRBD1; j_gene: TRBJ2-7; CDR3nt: TGTGCCACCAGCAGAGCCGGGACAGGGAGCGAGCAGTACTTC; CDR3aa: CATSRAGTGSEQYF
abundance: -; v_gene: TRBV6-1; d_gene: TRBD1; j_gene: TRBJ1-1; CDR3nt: TGTGCCAGCAGCGATCGAGGGAAGGGGGCCACTGAAGCTTTCTTT; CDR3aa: CASSDRGKGATEAFF
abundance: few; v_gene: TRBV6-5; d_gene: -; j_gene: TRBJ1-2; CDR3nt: TGTGCCAGCAGTTACTCGGCAGGGACCGTCTATGGCTACACCTTC; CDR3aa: CASSYSAGTVYGYTF
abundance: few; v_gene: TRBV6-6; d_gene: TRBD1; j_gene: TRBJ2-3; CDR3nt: TGTGCCAGCAGTTACGGACAGGGTATGGTAGATACGCAGTATTTT; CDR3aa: CASSYGQGMVDTQYF
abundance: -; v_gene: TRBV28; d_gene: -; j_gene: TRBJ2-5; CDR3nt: TGTGCCAGCAGTTTATTACAGGGGCGGGGAGAGACCCAGTACTTC; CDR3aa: CASSLLQGRGETQYF
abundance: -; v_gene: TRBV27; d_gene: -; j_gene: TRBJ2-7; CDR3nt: TGTGCCAGCAGTTATCAGGGGTTTTTAGGCGAGCAGTACTTC; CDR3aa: CASSYQGFLGEQYF
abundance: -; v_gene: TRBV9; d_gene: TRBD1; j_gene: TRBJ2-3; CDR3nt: TGTGCCAGCAGCGATGGGACAGGGTTAGATACGCAGTATTTT; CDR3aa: CASSDGTGLDTQYF
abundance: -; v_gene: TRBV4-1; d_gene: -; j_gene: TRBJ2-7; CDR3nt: TGCGCCAGCAGCCAAGAATCTCTGGGCACGTACTACGAGCAGTACTTC; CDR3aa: CASSQESLGTYYEQYF
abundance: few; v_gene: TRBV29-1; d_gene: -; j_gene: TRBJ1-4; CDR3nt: TGCAGCGTGGGTTACTTGGGGGAAAAACTGTTTTTT; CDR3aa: CSVGYLGEKLFF
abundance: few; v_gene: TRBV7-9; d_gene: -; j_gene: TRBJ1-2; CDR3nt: TGTGCCAGCAGCCCGGCGTGGGCGATGGGGTATGGCTACACCTTC; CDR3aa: CASSPAWAMGYGYTF
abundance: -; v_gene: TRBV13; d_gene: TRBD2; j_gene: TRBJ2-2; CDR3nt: TGTGCCAGGGTAGGGGCTAGCGGGTTCACCGGGGAGCTGTTTTTT; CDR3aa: CARVGASGFTGELFF
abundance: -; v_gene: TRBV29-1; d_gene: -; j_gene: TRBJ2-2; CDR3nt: TGCAGCGTTGAAGAGGGCCAGCCCGCCGGGGAGCTGTTTTTT; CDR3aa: CSVEEGQPAGELFF
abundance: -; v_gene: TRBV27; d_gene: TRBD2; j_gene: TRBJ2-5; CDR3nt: TGTGCCAGCAGTTTCGGAACATCTAGCGGGGGGGCGGAGACCCAGTACTTC; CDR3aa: CASSFGTSSGGAETQYF
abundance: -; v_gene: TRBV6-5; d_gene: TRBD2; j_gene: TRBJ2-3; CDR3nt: TGTGCCAGCAGTTGGTCTAGCGGCTACACAGATACGCAGTATTTT; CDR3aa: CASSWSSGYTDTQYF
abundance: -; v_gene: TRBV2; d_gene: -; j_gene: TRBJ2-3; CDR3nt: TGTGCCAACAGTGGGAGAACAGGGCTCCTTCCCTCTAGCACAGATACGCAGTATTTT; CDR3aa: CANSGRTGLLPSSTDTQYF
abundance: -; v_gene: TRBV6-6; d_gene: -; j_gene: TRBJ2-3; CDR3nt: TGTGCCAGCAGTTGGGGGGCCAGTAGAAGCACAGATACGCAGTATTTT; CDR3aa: CASSWGASRSTDTQYF
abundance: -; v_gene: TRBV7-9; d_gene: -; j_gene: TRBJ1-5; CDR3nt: TGTGCCAGCAGCTCTGGGACGGGAGGTCAGCCCCAGCATTTT; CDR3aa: CASSSGTGGQPQHF
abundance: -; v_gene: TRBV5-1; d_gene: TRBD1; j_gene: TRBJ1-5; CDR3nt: TGCGCCAGCAGCCCGGGGACAGCTATTAGCAATCAGCCCCAGCATTTT; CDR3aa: CASSPGTAISNQPQHF
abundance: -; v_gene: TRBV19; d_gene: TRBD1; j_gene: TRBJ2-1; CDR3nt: TGTGCCAGTAGGACAGGGTACAATGAGCAGTTCTTC; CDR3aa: CASRTGYNEQFF
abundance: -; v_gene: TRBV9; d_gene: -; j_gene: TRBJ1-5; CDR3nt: TGTGCCAGCAGCGTAGAGGGCGGTAGCAATCAGCCCCAGCATTTT; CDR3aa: CASSVEGGSNQPQHF
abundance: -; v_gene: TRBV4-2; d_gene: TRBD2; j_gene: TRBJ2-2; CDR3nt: TGTGCCAGCAGCCAAGATTTTAGCGGGGGGTTGGGCGGGGAGCTGTTTTTT; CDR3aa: CASSQDFSGGLGGELFF
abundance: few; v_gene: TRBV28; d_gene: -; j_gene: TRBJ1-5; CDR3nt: TGTGCCAGCAGTTTGGGACGCAATCAGCCCCAGCATTTT; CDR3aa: CASSLGRNQPQHF
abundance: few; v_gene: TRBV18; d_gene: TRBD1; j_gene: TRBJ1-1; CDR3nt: TGTGCCAGCTCACCGACAGGGGGGACGAACACTGAAGCTTTCTTT; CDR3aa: CASSPTGGTNTEAFF
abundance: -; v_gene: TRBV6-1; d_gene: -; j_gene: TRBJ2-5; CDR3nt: TGTGCCAGCAGTGGGTCCCAGTACTTC; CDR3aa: CASSGSQYF
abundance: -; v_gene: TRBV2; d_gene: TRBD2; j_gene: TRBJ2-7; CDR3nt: TGTGCCAGCAGTGAAGGAGGGACTAGCACGTACGAGCAGTACTTC; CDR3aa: CASSEGGTSTYEQYF
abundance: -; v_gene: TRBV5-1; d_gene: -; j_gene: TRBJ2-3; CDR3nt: TGCGCCAGCAGCTTACGACAGCCCACAGATACGCAGTATTTT; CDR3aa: CASSLRQPTDTQYF
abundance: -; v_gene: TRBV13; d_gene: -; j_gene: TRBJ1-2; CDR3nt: TGTGCCAGCAGCCCAAGGACGATCCATGGCTACACCTTC; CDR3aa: CASSPRTIHGYTF
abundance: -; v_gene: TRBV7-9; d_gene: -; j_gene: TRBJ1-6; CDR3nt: TGTGCCAGCAGCGGGTGGACGGCCAATTCACCCCTCCACTTT; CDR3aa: CASSGWTANSPLHF
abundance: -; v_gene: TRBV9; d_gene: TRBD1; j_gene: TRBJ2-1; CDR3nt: TGTGCCAGCAGCGGGGTGACAGGGAACTCCTACAATGAGCAGTTCTTC; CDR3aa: CASSGVTGNSYNEQFF
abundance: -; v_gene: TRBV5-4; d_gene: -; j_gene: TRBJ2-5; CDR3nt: TGTGCCAGCAGCTTGAGGACGGGGGGCCGGGAGACCCAGTACTTC; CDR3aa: CASSLRTGGRETQYF
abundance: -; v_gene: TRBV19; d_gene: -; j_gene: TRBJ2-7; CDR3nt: TGTGCCAGTAGTCCAACGGCAGACCCCTACGAGCAGTACTTC; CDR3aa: CASSPTADPYEQYF
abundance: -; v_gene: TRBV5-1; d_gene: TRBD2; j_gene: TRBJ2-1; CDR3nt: TGCGCCAGCAGCTTGGTGGTAGCGGGGGGCAATGAGCAGTTCTTC; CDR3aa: CASSLVVAGGNEQFF
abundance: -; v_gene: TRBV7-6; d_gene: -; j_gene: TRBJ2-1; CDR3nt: TGTGCCAGCAGCTTAGGGGCCCCCAGCCTCATTTACAATGAGCAGTTCTTC; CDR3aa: CASSLGAPSLIYNEQFF
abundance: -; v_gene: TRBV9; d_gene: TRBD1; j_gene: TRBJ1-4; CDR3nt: TGTGCCAGCGGGACAGGGGTCAATGAAAAACTGTTTTTT; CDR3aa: CASGTGVNEKLFF
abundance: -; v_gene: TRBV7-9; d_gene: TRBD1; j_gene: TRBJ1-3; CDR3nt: TGTGCCAGCAGCCGTTGGGGACAGGGAAGAAAAGAAGGAAACACCATATATTTT; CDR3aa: CASSRWGQGRKEGNTIYF
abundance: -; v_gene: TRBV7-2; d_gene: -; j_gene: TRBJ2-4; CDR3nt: TGTGCCAGCAGCTCCGGTGGGCGGCCTTACATTCAGTACTTC; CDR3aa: CASSSGGRPYIQYF
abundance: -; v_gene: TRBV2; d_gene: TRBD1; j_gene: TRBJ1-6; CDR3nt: TGTGCCAGCAGTAGGGACAGGGGGCAATTTAATTCACCCCTCCACTTT; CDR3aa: CASSRDRGQFNSPLHF
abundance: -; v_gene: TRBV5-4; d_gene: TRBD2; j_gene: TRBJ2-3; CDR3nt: TGTGCCAGCAGCTTATCTAGCGGGGGAGATACGCAGTATTTT; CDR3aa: CASSLSSGGDTQYF
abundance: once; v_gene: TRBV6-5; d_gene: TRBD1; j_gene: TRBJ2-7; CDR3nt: TGTGCCAGCAGTTCCCTCGGGACAGGGGCCTACGAGCAGTACTTC; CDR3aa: CASSSLGTGAYEQYF
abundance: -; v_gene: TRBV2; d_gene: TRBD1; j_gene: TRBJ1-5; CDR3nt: TGTGCCAGCATGCCCGGGACAGAGATGAGTCAGCCCCAGCATTTT; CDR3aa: CASMPGTEMSQPQHF
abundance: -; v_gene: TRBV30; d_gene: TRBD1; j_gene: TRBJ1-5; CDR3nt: TGTGCCTGGAGTTCCGGACAGGGGGAGGCTCCCCAGCATTTT; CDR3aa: CAWSSGQGEAPQHF
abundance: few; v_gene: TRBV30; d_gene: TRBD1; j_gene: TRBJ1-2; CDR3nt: TGTGCCTGGAGTGTGGACAGGGGGCATCGTGGCTACACCTTC; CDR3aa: CAWSVDRGHRGYTF